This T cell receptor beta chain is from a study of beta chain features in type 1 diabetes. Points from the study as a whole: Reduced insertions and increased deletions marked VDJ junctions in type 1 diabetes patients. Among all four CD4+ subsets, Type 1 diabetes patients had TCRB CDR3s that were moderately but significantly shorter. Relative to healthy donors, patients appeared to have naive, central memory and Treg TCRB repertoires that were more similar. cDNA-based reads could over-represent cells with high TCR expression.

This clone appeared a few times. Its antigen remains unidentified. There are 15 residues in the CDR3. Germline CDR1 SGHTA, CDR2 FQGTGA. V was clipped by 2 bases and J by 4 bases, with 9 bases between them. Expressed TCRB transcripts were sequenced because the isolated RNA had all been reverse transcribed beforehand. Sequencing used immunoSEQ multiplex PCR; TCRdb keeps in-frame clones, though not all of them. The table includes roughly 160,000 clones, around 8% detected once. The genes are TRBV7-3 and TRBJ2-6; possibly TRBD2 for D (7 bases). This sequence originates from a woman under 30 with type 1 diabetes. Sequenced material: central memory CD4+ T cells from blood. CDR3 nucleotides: TGTGCCAGCAGCTTAGGGGGGGGCGGGGCCAACGTCCTGACTTTC. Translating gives CASSLGGGGANVLTF.